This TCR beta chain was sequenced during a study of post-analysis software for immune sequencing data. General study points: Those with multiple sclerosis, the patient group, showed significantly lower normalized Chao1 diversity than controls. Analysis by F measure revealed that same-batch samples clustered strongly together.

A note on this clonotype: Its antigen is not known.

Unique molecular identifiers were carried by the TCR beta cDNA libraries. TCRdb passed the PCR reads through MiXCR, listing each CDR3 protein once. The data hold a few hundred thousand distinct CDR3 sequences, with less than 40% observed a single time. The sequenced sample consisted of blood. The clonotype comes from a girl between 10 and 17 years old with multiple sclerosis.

The CDR3, as DNA: TGTGCCAGTAGTGCTCAAGGGGAATCCGAGCAGTACTTC. This gives the protein CASSAQGESEQYF. The V call is TRBV19, the J call TRBJ2-7; a weak D match, TRBD1 (5 bases). The CDR3 has 13 residues. The V gene's germline CDR1 is LNHDA and CDR2 SQIVND (reference sequence). The germline V and J ends were trimmed by 5 bases and 6 bases, with 14 bases remaining between them.